These 18 T cell receptor beta chains came from one sample sequenced in a study of blood T cell repertoires in COVID-19. Assay used: immunoSEQ multiplex PCR; TCRdb lists only in-frame clones, some missing. The table shows around 79,000 clones, with 88% occurring only once. Sequencing was carried out using peripheral blood. These receptors originate from a human donor in a cohort sampled during active COVID-19.

The rearrangement uses TRBV27 and TRBJ2-7; 10 positions agree with TRBD1. V gave up 6 bases and J gave up 2 bases; unmatched junction bases: 7. Germline V CDR1 and CDR2: MNHEY, SMNVEV (reference sequence). This CDR3 is 15 amino acids long. The CDR3 sequence is CASSHRGTGAYEQYF. CDR3 sequence (DNA): TGTGCCAGCAGCCATCGGGGGACAGGGGCCTACGAGCAGTACTTC.

The rearrangement uses TRBV27 and TRBJ2-2; weak D call: TRBD1 (5 bases). The CDR3 extends over 13 amino acids. From germline, CDR1 is MNHEY and CDR2 SMNVEV (reference sequence). The V end was cut by 3 bases, the J end by 7 bases, with 9 bases between. The DNA of the CDR3 is TGTGCCAGCAGTTTTTCCAGGGACGGGGAGCTGTTTTTT. Protein product: CASSFSRDGELFF.

The chain has TRBV18 and TRBJ1-4; D is unclear. Germline loops: CDR1 KGHSH, CDR2 LQKENI. The CDR3 loop spans 13 amino acids. Between the trimmed V and J ends, which lost 4 bases and 0 bases, there was a span of 3 bases. CDR3 amino acids: CASSHTTNEKLFF. The DNA of the CDR3 is TGTGCCAGCTCACATACAACTAATGAAAAACTGTTTTTT.

V is TRBV11-3 and J is TRBJ2-5, with a possible D match to TRBD2 (5 bases). There are 13 residues in the CDR3. Trimming took off 3 bases at V and 3 bases at J, with 8 bases between the two ends. Germline V gene lookup returns CDR1 SGHNT and CDR2 YENEEA. The CDR3 coding sequence is TGTGCCAGCAGCTTTTCCGGGGAAGAGACCCAGTACTTC. It codes for CASSFSGEETQYF.

This sequence joins TRBV6-5 and TRBJ1-2; D is possibly TRBD1 (5 bases). The CDR3 contains 16 residues. The germline CDR1 and CDR2 sequences are MNHEY and SVGAGI. V was trimmed by 4 bases and J by 1 base, leaving 16 bases between them. The CDR3 loop is CASSSPYTGGNYGYTF. CDR3 sequence (DNA): TGTGCCAGCAGTTCCCCCTACACCGGGGGTAACTATGGCTACACCTTC.

The chain carries TRBV10-3 and TRBJ2-1; 10 bases line up with TRBD1. V lost 2 bases and J lost 8; bases outside the gene matches: 9. This CDR3 spans 16 amino acids. CDR1 ENHRY and CDR2 SYGVKD come from the germline V gene. As DNA, the CDR3 is TGTGCCATCAGTGAGAAAATGAGACAGGGGGCGGATGAGCAGTTCTTC. Amino acids: CAISEKMRQGADEQFF.

The V call is TRBV3-1 (or the pseudogene TRBV3-2), the J call TRBJ1-5, with D hard to call. The CDR3 length is 16 residues. Germline CDR1 LGHDT, CDR2 YNNKEL (reference sequence). With 2 bases removed from V and 1 base from J, the gap between germline ends came to 12 bases. CDR3 in amino acids: CASSQPHGGSNQPQHF. CDR3 nucleotide sequence: TGTGCCAGCAGCCAACCCCACGGAGGGAGCAATCAGCCCCAGCATTTT.

CDR3 sequence: CASSMSATNEKLFF. In nucleotides, the CDR3 is TGTGCCAGTAGTATGTCCGCAACTAATGAAAAACTGTTTTTT. The chain has TRBV19 and TRBJ1-4, with D unresolved. The CDR3 is 14 residues long. CDR1 and CDR2 (germline): LNHDA, SQIVND (reference sequence). Trimming pared 3 bases from V and 0 bases from J, leaving 5 bases between.

This sequence joins TRBV6-5 and TRBJ1-4; no clear D gene. The V and J ends lost 5 bases and 8 bases respectively, with 12 bases between them. The germline gives CDR1 MNHEY, CDR2 SVGAGI. CDR3 size: 13 residues. CDR3 nucleotide sequence: TGTGCCAGCAGTCAGACACCCGGAGAAAAACTGTTTTTT. Translated: CASSQTPGEKLFF.

The J gene is TRBJ2-2, the V gene TRBV19; possible D gene TRBD1, 6 bases. CDR3 length: 14 residues. V shed 6 bases and J shed 3 bases, with 11 bases lying between them. The germline V gene has CDR1 LNHDA and CDR2 SQIVND (reference sequence). The CDR3 DNA is TGTGCCAGTAGCGAAACAGGGTACACCGGGGAGCTGTTTTTT. Its protein is CASSETGYTGELFF.

The rearrangement links TRBV6-5 to TRBJ1-1; D might be TRBD1 (6 bases). Germline CDR1 and CDR2: MNHEY and SVGAGI. The V gene lost 2 bases and the J gene lost 6 bases, with 13 bases spanning the gap. The CDR3 runs 14 residues. CDR3 region: CASSYLSGGSEAFF. CDR3 sequence (DNA): TGTGCCAGCAGTTACCTCTCGGGGGGCTCTGAAGCTTTCTTT.

The chain links TRBV19 to TRBJ2-1; D is possibly TRBD2 (6 bases). Germline CDR1 and CDR2: LNHDA and SQIVND (reference sequence). The CDR3 sequence is 15 residues long. Trimming removed 6 bases from V and 3 bases from J, with 15 bases in between. For the CDR3, the DNA is TGTGCCAGTAGCCCATCGGCTAGCGACTACAATGAGCAGTTCTTC. Protein: CASSPSASDYNEQFF.

The rearrangement links TRBV28 to TRBJ1-1; the match to TRBD1 covers 9 bases. CDR1 is MDHEN, CDR2 SYDVKM, per germline. V shed 3 bases, J shed 3 bases, and the junction held 5 bases outside the gene matches. The CDR3 contains 15 residues. CDR3 sequence: CASSLRDRVYTEAFF. Here the CDR3 DNA reads TGTGCCAGCAGTTTGAGGGACAGGGTTTACACTGAAGCTTTCTTT.

The gene calls are TRBV2 and TRBJ1-5, with 9 bases aligning to TRBD1. V shed 4 bases, J shed 2 bases, and the junction held 9 bases outside the gene matches. The CDR3 is made up of 17 amino acids. Per germline, CDR1 SNHLY and CDR2 FYNNEI. CDR3: CASSGGQGRLGNQPQHF. The CDR3, as DNA: TGTGCCAGCAGTGGAGGACAGGGGAGACTTGGCAATCAGCCCCAGCATTTT. The full variable domain, with the rest looked up from reference TRBV2 and TRBJ1-5, is EPEVTQTPSHQVTQMGQEVILRCVPISNHLYFYWYRQILGQKVEFLVSFYNNEISEKSEIFDDQFSVERPDGSNFTLKIRSTKLEDSAMYFCASSGGQGRLGNQPQHFGDGTRLSIL.

This clone was picked up one time. The V call is TRBV19, the J call TRBJ1-5, with no clear D. Trimming removed 6 bases at V and 3 bases at J, with 12 bases between. CDR1 is LNHDA and CDR2 is SQIVND in the germline V gene (reference sequence). The CDR3 has 14 residues. Written as DNA, the CDR3 is TGTGCCAGTAGGGAGGAACGGATCAATCAGCCCCAGCATTTT. Translating it yields CASREERINQPQHF.

The chain links TRBV18 to TRBJ2-6; 9 bases line up with TRBD1. V lost 1 base and J lost 4; bases outside the gene matches: 5. This CDR3 region has 17 residues. The germline CDR1 and CDR2 sequences are KGHSH and LQKENI. The chain's CDR3 is CASSPRGTGPGANVLTF. In nucleotides, the CDR3 is TGTGCCAGCTCACCACGCGGGACAGGGCCCGGGGCCAACGTCCTGACTTTC.

This clone was recorded a few times. V and J are TRBV27 and TRBJ2-3; the D gene is possibly TRBD1 (6 bases). Germline V gene lookup returns CDR1 MNHEY and CDR2 SMNVEV (reference sequence). The length of the CDR3 is 18 residues. Trimming took 6 bases from V and 2 from J, leaving 24 bases between them. CDR3 in amino acids: CASSTYRDIFSLTDTQYF. CDR3 nucleotide sequence: TGTGCCAGCAGCACTTACAGGGATATATTTAGCCTCACAGATACGCAGTATTTT.

The gene calls are TRBV7-7 and TRBJ2-1, with 9 bases lining up with TRBD1. The germline V gene encodes CDR1 SSHAT and CDR2 FNYEAQ (reference sequence). This CDR3 is built from 15 residues. After removal of 5 bases from V and 6 bases from J, the junction contained 8 bases not matched to a gene. In nucleotides, the CDR3 is TGTGCCAGCAGCCCAGACAGGGGGTTTGTCAATGAGCAGTTCTTC. Translated: CASSPDRGFVNEQFF.